What follows describes a single T cell receptor (beta chain). The sample is drawn from a study of cytotoxic CD8 clonotypes in ibrutinib-treated CLL. The CDR3 runs to 13 residues. Trimming cost V 3 bases and J 3 bases; bases outside gene matches: 1. Germline CDR1 reads SGHRS; CDR2 reads YFSETQ. The method was immunoSEQ multiplex PCR; TCRdb's version includes in-frame clones alone and lacks a portion of them. The data show hundreds of thousands of clones, roughly 65% seen once. This chain links TRBV5-1 with TRBJ2-7; 9 bases match TRBD1. The material was PBMCs, obtained after 12 months of ibrutinib treatment. The sequence came from a human donor with chronic lymphocytic leukemia. The CDR3 DNA follows: TGCGCCAGCAGCTCGGGACAGGGCTACGAGCAGTACTTC. Protein sequence: CASSSGQGYEQYF.